This is a list of T cell receptor beta chains from one sample in a study of T-cell reconstitution after alpha-beta-depleted transplantation in children. Via MiXCR, TCRdb re-called the PCR reads, giving one row per CDR3 protein. The sample records some 200,000 distinct CDR3 sequences, around 8.4% being singletons. This specimen was PBMCs, mostly from graft donor cells, taken 360 days after TCRalphabeta/CD19-depleted stem cell transplant. The source of these receptors is a male patient aged 2-10 years who had a stem cell transplant for acute myeloid leukemia, so the T cells may come from the graft donor. Each CDR3 is given with its conserved first and last residue. The D gene is left open where the match is weak. Clone size is stated in some rows and not others, as once, few, many or a class when expanded.

D,V,size,J,DNA,CDR3
TRBD2,TRBV18,.,TRBJ2-1,TGTGCCAGCTCAACCTCAGCGGGGGGCTCCTACAATGAGCAGTTCTTC,CASSTSAGGSYNEQFF
.,TRBV7-2,.,TRBJ1-6,TGTGCCAGCAGCTTAGGGATGGTAGGGAATTCACCCCTCCACTTT,CASSLGMVGNSPLHF
.,TRBV24-1,few,TRBJ2-5,TGTGCCACCAGTGATACAACTACTGGTGGGGAGACCCAGTACTTC,CATSDTTTGGETQYF
.,TRBV7-2,many,TRBJ1-3,TGTGCCAGCAGCCCCGTAGGGGGACCTGGAAACACCATATATTTT,CASSPVGGPGNTIYF
.,TRBV5-1,.,TRBJ1-1,TGCGCCAGCAGCTCGGAGGGGTCGAAGGGGACACGAGCTTTCTTT,CASSSEGSKGTRAFF
TRBD1,TRBV7-3,few,TRBJ2-1,TGTGCCAGCAGCGAGCGGACAGGAGCAAATGAGCAGTTCTTC,CASSERTGANEQFF
TRBD2,TRBV3-1,.,TRBJ2-4,TGTGCCAGCAGATCCGGGACTAGCGGGGGGAAAAACATTCAGTACTTC,CASRSGTSGGKNIQYF
TRBD2,TRBV13,many,TRBJ2-7,TGTGCCAGCACTAGCGGGTACGAGCAGTACTTC,CASTSGYEQYF
.,TRBV6-5,.,TRBJ1-2,TGTGCCAGCAGTTTACATAAGGGTTATGGCTACACCTTC,CASSLHKGYGYTF
TRBD2,TRBV7-2,.,TRBJ2-5,TGTGCCAGCAGCTCCGGACTAGCGGGAGGGTTTCGAGAGACCCAGTACTTC,CASSSGLAGGFRETQYF
.,TRBV12-3/TRBV12-4,many,TRBJ2-1,TGTGCCAGCAGTTTAAGCAATGAGCAGTTCTTC,CASSLSNEQFF
TRBD2,TRBV12-3/TRBV12-4,many,TRBJ2-3,TGTGCCAGCAGTTTAATAGCGGGGGACACAGATACGCAGTATTTT,CASSLIAGDTDTQYF
.,TRBV2,few,TRBJ2-3,TGTGCCAGAGGGGGGACGTGGACAGATACGCAGTATTTT,CARGGTWTDTQYF
TRBD2,TRBV5-8,many,TRBJ2-1,TGTGCCAGCAGCCCAACCACTAGCGTTAACAATGAGCAGTTCTTC,CASSPTTSVNNEQFF
.,TRBV4-1,few,TRBJ1-3,TGCGCCAGCAGCCATCAAGACCCTGGAAACACCATATATTTT,CASSHQDPGNTIYF
.,TRBV5-1,.,TRBJ2-3,TGCGCCAGCAGCTTGGAGGCTCCCTTTTTCACAGATACGCAGTATTTT,CASSLEAPFFTDTQYF
.,TRBV12-3/TRBV12-4,few,TRBJ1-3,TGTGCCAGCAGTTTTCAGAGCTCTGGAAACACCATATATTTT,CASSFQSSGNTIYF
.,TRBV5-1,many,TRBJ2-3,TGTGCCAGCAGCTTAGCAGGAGATACGCAGTATTTT,CASSLAGDTQYF
.,TRBV5-1,many,TRBJ1-3,TGCGCCAGCAGGTACAGCTCTGGAAACACCATATATTTT,CASRYSSGNTIYF
.,TRBV10-3,many,TRBJ2-6,TGTGCCATCAACGCGGTGCTCGGGCTAATCTCTGGGGCCAACGTCCTGACTTTC,CAINAVLGLISGANVLTF
.,TRBV18,.,TRBJ2-2,TGTGCCAGCTCAGCCGGGACGGCGAACACCGGGGAGCTGTTTTTT,CASSAGTANTGELFF
TRBD2,TRBV28,few,TRBJ2-1,TGTGCCAGCAGTCAACTAGCGGGAGGGCCGGAGCGGTTCTTC,CASSQLAGGPERFF
.,TRBV29-1,.,TRBJ2-1,TGCGGGTCAAGGACCAGCTCCTACAATGAGCAGTTCTTC,CGSRTSSYNEQFF
.,TRBV20-1,many,TRBJ2-3,TGCAGTGCCGCAGACCGCGGAATTAAGGATACGCAGTATTTT,CSAADRGIKDTQYF
.,TRBV5-6,few,TRBJ2-3,TGTGCCAGCAGCTTGGTCGACAAGGTACCCTCGCAGTATTTT,CASSLVDKVPSQYF
.,TRBV7-2,few,TRBJ2-7,TGTGCCAGCAGCCCAAAAGCTCTCAGCGTCTACGAGCAGTACTTC,CASSPKALSVYEQYF
.,TRBV18,.,TRBJ2-5,TGTGCCAGCTCACCAAGTGCGACAGCAGAGACCCAGTACTTC,CASSPSATAETQYF
.,TRBV6-4,.,TRBJ2-3,TGTGCCAGCAGCCCCCTTGGGAACCACCCCCCAGATACGCAGTATTTT,CASSPLGNHPPDTQYF
.,TRBV12-3/TRBV12-4,many,TRBJ1-5,TGTGCCAGCAGTTTCGGTCACCCCAATCAGCCCCAGCATTTT,CASSFGHPNQPQHF
.,TRBV2,many,TRBJ2-5,TGTGCCAGCAGTGCCGAAGAGACCCAGTACTTC,CASSAEETQYF
.,TRBV20-1,few,TRBJ2-1,TGCAGTGCTAGGAGGGTCGATGAGCAGTTCTTC,CSARRVDEQFF
TRBD2,TRBV18,few,TRBJ2-1,TGTGCCAGCTCACCACCGCGGGGTAGCGGGAGCAATGAGCAGTTCTTC,CASSPPRGSGSNEQFF
.,TRBV27,many,TRBJ1-1,TGTGCCAGCAGTTTATCTCCCCAGGGGTCTGGAGCTTTCTTT,CASSLSPQGSGAFF
TRBD1,TRBV12-3/TRBV12-4,many,TRBJ2-1,TGTGCCAGCAGTTTAGCGGGACAGGGCTACAATGAGCAGTTCTTC,CASSLAGQGYNEQFF